The TCR beta chain described here comes from a study of tumor and adjacent non-tumor tissue in lung cancer. No cell sorting was done before RNA was extracted from the tissue. About this clonotype: Just one base apart from a much larger clone, this may be a read error.

A modified ARM-PCR protocol with three rounds of nested PCR amplified TCRbeta. TCRdb re-called the multiplex PCR reads with MiXCR, one entry per CDR3 protein. The table records approximately 110,000 distinct CDR3 sequences, roughly 77% of them present only once. The sequencing input was lung tumor tissue. The sequence was collected from an older woman with non-small cell lung cancer.

The CDR3 loop is CVSSYSEGPYEQYF. The CDR3 DNA reads as TGTGTCAGCAGTTACTCGGAAGGGCCCTACGAGCAGTACTTC. The chain combines TRBV6-6 with TRBJ2-7; no reliable D call. There are 14 residues in the CDR3. Per the germline V gene, CDR1 is MNHNY and CDR2 is SVGAGI (reference sequence).